The clone carrying this T cell receptor (beta chain) has at least ten counts. From the reads, TCRdb called clonotypes with MiXCR, one entry per CDR3 protein. The table includes roughly 230,000 distinct CDR3 sequences, 20% to 25% detected once. The data stem from a study of T cell repertoires in cytomegalovirus infection. The CDR3 is 13 amino acids. Trimming removed 6 bases at V and 4 bases at J, with 9 bases between. CDR1 MDHEN and CDR2 SYDVKM come from the germline V gene. The clonotype was recovered from a human donor in good health (CMV status not recorded). Some clones in this sample may be carry-over from other donors' samples. The sample comprised CD8+ T cells from PBMCs. The chain recombines TRBV28 with TRBJ2-2; D may be TRBD1 or TRBD2 (5 bases each). DNA of the CDR3: TGTGCCAGCAGCCGGGGCGGCACCGGGGAGCTGTTTTTT. This sequence encodes CASSRGGTGELFF.